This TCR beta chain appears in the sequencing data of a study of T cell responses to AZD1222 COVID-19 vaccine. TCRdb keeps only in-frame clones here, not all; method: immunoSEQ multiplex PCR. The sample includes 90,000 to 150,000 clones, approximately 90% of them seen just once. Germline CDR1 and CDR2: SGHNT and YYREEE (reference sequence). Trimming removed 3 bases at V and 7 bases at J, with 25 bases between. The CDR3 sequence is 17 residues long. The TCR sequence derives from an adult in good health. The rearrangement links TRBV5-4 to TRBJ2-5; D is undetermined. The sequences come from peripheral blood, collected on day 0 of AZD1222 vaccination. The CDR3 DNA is TGTGCCAGCAGCTCTTGGAAAGCCTCGGCCCTACTGGGGACCCAGTACTTC. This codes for CASSSWKASALLGTQYF.